These 32 T cell receptor beta chains were sequenced from one sample in a study of pediatric ulcerative colitis. Profiling relied on immunoSEQ multiplex PCR, and the TCRdb table lists in-frame clones only, not all of them. The sample yields about 60,000 clones, approximately 87% seen once. Specimen: blood. These receptors originate from a boy aged 5-17 years who was a control in a study of pediatric ulcerative colitis.

The rearrangement joins TRBV7-2 to TRBJ2-7, with 8 bases aligning to TRBD2. CDR3 length: 15 residues. Germline V gene lookup returns CDR1 SGHTA and CDR2 FQGNSA. V trimming: 5 bases; J trimming: 0 bases; junction bases outside the gene matches: 6. The DNA for the CDR3 is TGTGCCAGCAGCACCCATAGCGGGATCTCCTACGAGCAGTACTTC. As protein: CASSTHSGISYEQYF.

This clone was detected only a few times. This rearrangement joins TRBV2 to TRBJ1-6, with 8 bases that match TRBD1. Germline loops: CDR1 SNHLY, CDR2 FYNNEI. V lost 4 bases, J lost 7 bases, and 6 bases stayed unmatched. The CDR3 has 15 residues. The DNA of the CDR3 is TGTGCCAGCAGTGTCACGGACAGGGTGAATTCACCCCTCCACTTT. Amino acid sequence: CASSVTDRVNSPLHF.

V gene TRBV2 combines with J gene TRBJ2-7, with D perhaps assigned TRBD1 or TRBD2 (5 bases each). The CDR3 has 16 residues. Per germline, CDR1 SNHLY and CDR2 FYNNEI. V was trimmed by 1 base and J by 0 bases, leaving 13 bases between them. The CDR3 bases are TGTGCCAGCAGTGAAGGGGGGACGTGGAGCTCCTACGAGCAGTACTTC. Residues: CASSEGGTWSSYEQYF.

The chain carries TRBV7-9 and TRBJ2-4; maybe TRBD1 (6 bases). Germline V gene sequence: CDR1 SEHNR, CDR2 FQNEAQ (reference sequence). The ends were cut back, 0 bases at V and 0 bases at J, with 15 bases in the middle. The CDR3 covers 18 residues. CDR3 bases: TGTGCCAGCAGCTTAGCGCCCGGGGACACCTTAGCCAAAAACATTCAGTACTTC. Translation gives CASSLAPGDTLAKNIQYF.

The CDR3 is CASSLTSGTSYNEQFF. As DNA, the CDR3 is TGTGCCAGCAGTCTGACTAGCGGGACCTCCTACAATGAGCAGTTCTTC. The V call is TRBV28, the J call TRBJ2-1; 11 bases match TRBD2. CDR1 is MDHEN and CDR2 is SYDVKM in the germline V gene. The CDR3 covers 16 residues. V gave up 5 bases and J gave up 0 bases; unmatched junction bases: 3.

The chain carries TRBV5-6 and TRBJ1-6, with no clear D. The germline V gene encodes CDR1 SGHDT and CDR2 YYEEEE. The CDR3 contains 16 residues. Deletions cut 0 bases from V and 0 bases from J, with 7 bases between. In DNA, the CDR3 is TGTGCCAGCAGCTTGGGCCCAAGCTCCTATAATTCACCCCTCCACTTT. The encoded protein is CASSLGPSSYNSPLHF.

The DNA for the CDR3 is TGTGCCAGCAGCGGAGACGGTCGAGGGAGGTATGGCTACACCTTC. Protein sequence: CASSGDGRGRYGYTF. The chain couples TRBV14 to TRBJ1-2, with D hard to call. V was clipped by 5 bases and J by 5 bases, with 18 bases between them. The CDR3 contains 15 residues. Germline CDR1 and CDR2: SGHDN and FVKESK.

The chain employs TRBV5-1 and TRBJ2-3; D uncertain. The CDR3 contains 13 residues. V was clipped by 4 bases and J by 2 bases, with 8 bases between them. Looked up from germline, CDR1 is SGHRS and CDR2 is YFSETQ. The CDR3 region has the DNA TGCGCCAGCAGCGAAGGATACACAGATACGCAGTATTTT. This encodes CASSEGYTDTQYF. Full variable domain (missing parts from reference TRBV5-1 and TRBJ2-3): KAGVTQTPRYLIKTRGQQVTLSCSPISGHRSVSWYQQTPGQGLQFLFEYFSETQRNKGNFPGRFSGRQFSNSRSEMNVSTLELGDSALYLCASSEGYTDTQYFGPGTRLTVL.

V gene TRBV5-5 combines with J gene TRBJ1-6; D remains ambiguous. This CDR3 is 12 amino acids long. Germline loops: CDR1 SGHKS, CDR2 YYEKEE (reference sequence). V was trimmed by 3 bases and J by 9 bases, leaving 7 bases between them. CDR3 protein: CASSWSGSPLHF. The CDR3 nucleotides read TGTGCCAGCAGCTGGTCCGGTTCACCCCTCCACTTT.

The chain links TRBV28 to TRBJ2-1, with D uncertain. The V and J ends lost 5 bases and 0 bases respectively, with 5 bases between them. The V gene's germline CDR1 is MDHEN and CDR2 SYDVKM. The CDR3 is 13 residues long. CDR3 residues: CASSPSSYNEQFF. As DNA, the CDR3 is TGTGCCAGCAGTCCAAGCTCCTACAATGAGCAGTTCTTC.

This clone was recorded once. The chain links TRBV7-2 to TRBJ2-5, with a tentative D call TRBD2 (5 bases). This CDR3 spans 13 amino acids. The V and J ends lost 7 bases and 2 bases respectively, with 11 bases between them. Looked up from germline, CDR1 is SGHTA and CDR2 is FQGNSA. CDR3 region: CASTAGIQETQYF. The CDR3 coding sequence is TGTGCCAGCACCGCGGGTATACAAGAGACCCAGTACTTC.

The chain combines TRBV18 with TRBJ2-6, with D tentatively TRBD2 (7 bases). This CDR3 spans 17 amino acids. The germline CDR1 and CDR2 sequences are KGHSH and LQKENI. The V end lost 2 bases, the J end lost 4 bases, and 15 bases lay between the germline ends. The CDR3 bases are TGTGCCAGCTCACCATCCGAGGGGGGGACCGGGGCCAACGTCCTGACTTTC. Its translation is CASSPSEGGTGANVLTF.

The chain employs TRBV4-1 and TRBJ1-1; D not certain. V lost 4 bases and J lost 1, with 7 bases in between. Germline V gene lookup returns CDR1 MGHRA and CDR2 YSYEKL. This CDR3 spans 13 amino acids. Written as DNA, the CDR3 is TGCGCCAGCAGCCCAACCGCGAACACTGAAGCTTTCTTT. Translation: CASSPTANTEAFF.

V is TRBV18 and J is TRBJ1-1; no clear D gene. Trimming pared 1 base from V and 0 bases from J, leaving 6 bases between. CDR1 and CDR2 from the germline V gene are KGHSH and LQKENI. CDR3 size: 14 residues. The CDR3 region is CASSPLTMNTEAFF. CDR3 DNA: TGTGCCAGCTCACCACTGACTATGAACACTGAAGCTTTCTTT. The whole variable domain, remainder taken from reference TRBV18 and TRBJ1-1, is NAGVMQNPRHLVRRRGQEARLRCSPMKGHSHVYWYRQLPEEGLKFMVYLQKENIIDESGMPKERFSAEFPKEGPSILRIQQVVRGDSAAYFCASSPLTMNTEAFFGQGTRLTVV.

The V and J genes are TRBV7-8 and TRBJ2-5; 8 bases agree with TRBD1. This CDR3 has 16 amino acids. Unmatched junction bases numbered 8, after V lost 5 bases and J lost 0 bases. Germline V gene lookup returns CDR1 SGHVS and CDR2 FQNEAQ. The CDR3 DNA is TGTGCCAGCAGCAAGGACAGGGTTAGAAACCAAGAGACCCAGTACTTC. Protein sequence: CASSKDRVRNQETQYF.

V gene TRBV18 combines with J gene TRBJ1-6, with D unclear. Trimming stripped 3 bases from V and 8 bases from J, with 17 bases between. From germline, CDR1 is KGHSH and CDR2 LQKENI. The CDR3 contains 16 residues. Here the CDR3 reads CASSPQRPGEDSPLHF. Here the CDR3 DNA reads TGTGCCAGCTCACCGCAGCGACCCGGGGAGGATTCACCCCTCCACTTT.

This chain links TRBV10-3 with TRBJ1-1; D might be TRBD1 (5 bases). The CDR3 loop spans 12 amino acids. V lost 6 bases, J lost 0 bases, and 5 bases lay in between. The germline V gene has CDR1 ENHRY and CDR2 SYGVKD. CDR3 sequence (DNA): TGTGCCATCAGGGGGGTGAACACTGAAGCTTTCTTT. This sequence encodes CAIRGVNTEAFF.

The chain has TRBV19 and TRBJ2-7; D call uncertain. The germline V gene has CDR1 LNHDA and CDR2 SQIVND (reference sequence). There are 16 residues in the CDR3. V was cut by 5 bases and J by 2 bases, with 19 bases left in between. The CDR3 region has the DNA TGTGCCAGTAGTCTCTCAGTATTTAGAAGCGCCTACGAGCAGTACTTC. Amino acids: CASSLSVFRSAYEQYF.

The V gene is TRBV27, the J gene TRBJ2-4, with 9 bases fitting TRBD2. J lost 8 bases, V lost 4 bases, and 15 bases had no gene match. The CDR3 loop spans 17 amino acids. CDR1 and CDR2 (germline): MNHEY, SMNVEV (reference sequence). CDR3 loop: CASSSLFSGRGWDIQYF. The CDR3 DNA sequence: TGTGCCAGCAGTTCGCTCTTTAGCGGGAGAGGGTGGGACATTCAGTACTTC.

V is TRBV19 and J is TRBJ2-2, with D tentatively TRBD1 (6 bases). The CDR3 length is 16 residues. The V gene lost 1 base and the J gene lost 5 bases, with 14 bases spanning the gap. Per germline, CDR1 LNHDA and CDR2 SQIVND (reference sequence). The CDR3 sequence: CASSIGRGARTGELFF. The CDR3 nucleotides read TGTGCCAGTAGTATAGGCAGGGGCGCGCGGACCGGGGAGCTGTTTTTT.

This clone was counted once. The chain couples TRBV25-1 to TRBJ1-5; no clear D gene. Trimming stripped 10 bases from V and 2 bases from J, with 12 bases between. The CDR3 spans 13 residues. Germline CDR1 and CDR2: MGHDK and SYGVNS. CDR3 in amino acids: CAIAAIGNQPQHF. The CDR3 nucleotides are TGTGCCATCGCAGCAATTGGCAATCAGCCCCAGCATTTT.

The chain combines TRBV27 with TRBJ2-7; 8 bases match TRBD1. The CDR3 extends over 13 amino acids. The V segment lost 6 bases and the J segment 4 bases; nucleotides outside the gene matches: 5. From germline, CDR1 is MNHEY and CDR2 SMNVEV (reference sequence). The CDR3, as DNA: TGTGCCAGCAGCCCCCGGACAGGGTACGAGCAGTACTTC. Protein sequence: CASSPRTGYEQYF.

The gene calls are TRBV7-2 and TRBJ1-1; no clear D gene. Germline CDR1 reads SGHTA; CDR2 reads FQGNSA. V was cut by 2 bases and J by 10 bases, with 11 bases left in between. The CDR3 has 12 amino acids. DNA for the CDR3: TGTGCCAGCAGCTTATCGCATCATGTAGCTTTCTTT. It is translated as CASSLSHHVAFF. The full variable domain, its missing parts supplied by reference TRBV7-2 and TRBJ1-1, is GAGVSQSPSNKVTEKGKDVELRCDPISGHTALYWYRQSLGQGLEFLIYFQGNSAPDKSGLPSDRFSAERTGGSVSTLTIQRTQQEDSAVYLCASSLSHHVAFFGQGTRLTVV.

This chain joins TRBV5-1 and TRBJ1-1; 7 nucleotides agree with TRBD1. V shed 4 bases and J 5 bases; nucleotides not matched to a gene: 8. This CDR3 is 14 amino acids long. Germline V gene data show CDR1 as SGHRS and CDR2 as YFSETQ. Here the CDR3 reads CASSLGTEGTEAFF. DNA of the CDR3: TGCGCCAGCAGCCTCGGGACAGAAGGAACTGAAGCTTTCTTT.

This chain connects TRBV19 to TRBJ1-2, with D possibly matching TRBD1 (5 bases). The CDR3 spans 16 residues. V was clipped by 5 bases and J by 5 bases, with 21 bases between them. Germline V lookup: CDR1 LNHDA, CDR2 SQIVND (reference sequence). For the CDR3, the DNA is TGTGCCAGTAGTCCCTCCAAGAAAGACAGCCCATATGGCTACACCTTC. Its translation is CASSPSKKDSPYGYTF.

This clone was seen once. The rearrangement links TRBV11-2 to TRBJ2-1, with D hard to call. This CDR3 has 12 amino acids. In germline, CDR1 is SGHAT, CDR2 FQNNGV. The V end was cut by 8 bases, the J end by 0 bases, with 5 bases between. The CDR3 region is CASLASYNEQFF. The CDR3 DNA follows: TGTGCCAGCCTCGCCTCCTACAATGAGCAGTTCTTC.

The chain carries TRBV7-2 and TRBJ1-3; D possibly corresponds to TRBD1 (5 bases). Trimming left V 1 base short and J 4 bases short, with 14 bases between. Looked up from germline, CDR1 is SGHTA and CDR2 is FQGNSA. This CDR3 is built from 16 residues. The CDR3 DNA reads TGTGCCAGCAGCTTAGTATGGGCCAGGGCGGGAAACACCATATATTTT. As protein: CASSLVWARAGNTIYF.

The chain combines TRBV14 with TRBJ2-3; D unclear. The CDR3 length is 13 residues. CDR1 SGHDN and CDR2 FVKESK come from the germline V gene. V lost 1 base and J 2 bases, leaving 4 bases between the germline ends. The CDR3 loop is CASSQGPTDTQYF. The CDR3 nucleotides read TGTGCCAGCAGCCAAGGGCCCACAGATACGCAGTATTTT.

The rearrangement uses TRBV5-4 and TRBJ2-7; 13 bases line up with TRBD2. V gave up 4 bases and J gave up 2 bases; unmatched junction bases: 3. The CDR3 extends over 15 amino acids. Germline-derived CDR1 and CDR2 are SGHNT and YYREEE (reference sequence). CDR3: CASSPGTSGTYEQYF. The CDR3 DNA follows: TGTGCCAGCAGCCCGGGGACTAGCGGGACCTACGAGCAGTACTTC.

In this sample, this clone turned up once. The J gene is TRBJ2-6, the V gene TRBV19; TRBD1 matches 12 bases. The germline V gene has CDR1 LNHDA and CDR2 SQIVND (reference sequence). The CDR3 is made up of 18 amino acids. Losses at the gene ends were 5 bases for V and 0 bases for J; bases not matched to a gene: 5. The CDR3 nucleotides read TGTGCCAGTAGTTCCGGGACAGGGGGCGCCTCTGGGGCCAACGTCCTGACTTTC. This gives the protein CASSSGTGGASGANVLTF.

The chain carries TRBV19 and TRBJ1-2; D is unresolved. The V end lost 6 bases, the J end lost 4 bases, and 21 bases lay between the germline ends. The CDR3 consists of 16 residues. CDR1 LNHDA and CDR2 SQIVND come from the germline V gene (reference sequence). The CDR3 loop is CASRTSSSQYRYGYTF. Written as DNA, the CDR3 is TGTGCCAGTAGGACATCATCTAGTCAATATCGCTATGGCTACACCTTC.

This sequence joins TRBV7-3 and TRBJ2-1, with a tentative D call TRBD2 (6 bases). The CDR3 runs 14 residues. From germline, CDR1 is SGHTA and CDR2 FQGTGA. V dropped 4 bases and J dropped 7 bases, with 14 bases sitting between them. This CDR3 is CASSSGPGRNEQFF. The CDR3 DNA reads as TGTGCCAGCAGCTCGGGACCGGGGAGGAATGAGCAGTTCTTC.